This record covers a single T cell receptor (beta chain). In this sample, this clone turned up a few times. Which antigen it targets is not known. No base quality information exists; no much larger clone differs at one position. Each collaborating institution followed its own protocols to collect whole blood in K2EDTA tubes. For TCRbeta analysis, collaborators shipped samples as frozen whole blood, isolated PBMCs, or DNA extracted from either of those sample types. The data originate from a study of blood T cell repertoires in COVID-19 (dated by TCRdb to 2018 to 2021). Study-level background: The collaborator samples originated in the United States, Italy and Spain and spanned the acute and convalescent phases of COVID-19. The prospective study material was composed of cDNA or gDNA derived from T cells, B-cell-depleted T cells, or PBMCs. The dataset comprised deeply sampled blood TCRbeta repertoires from subjects exposed to, actively infected with, or recovered from COVID-19. The repertoires were released in a freely available public database meant as a resource for research on the immune response to SARS-CoV-2. Samples came from the ongoing ImmuneRACE study (first 160 participants) plus 1,254 subjects from 6 global collaborators. Sample metadata almost always included a de-identified subject ID, COVID-19 status, age in years and sex. HLA class I and class II types, where available, came from metadata supplied by the sample provider rather than from assay-based typing.

TCRbeta CDR3 regions were amplified from genomic DNA using the immunoSEQ Assay, a bias-controlled multiplex PCR. The authors' analysis ran thus. The number of nucleated cells in each sample was estimated from the amplification of reference gene primers within the assay. To quantify the absolute abundance of each unique TCRbeta CDR3 rearrangement, sequence reads were collapsed and filtered. For each sample, productive Simpson clonality was calculated as the square root of Simpson's diversity index over productive rearrangements. Sourced from immuneACCESS, this table was stored by TCRdb with only in-frame sequences that have V and J called. A share of the clones is absent; for the studies checked, an unresolved V gene accounts for under half, and the remainder has no known explanation. That table is the source of V, J and clone size, and D and trimming were worked out from the DNA. This sample comprises over 80,000 clones, roughly nine tenths of them detected only once. Of the sample, around 2% falls within the top ten clones.

The germline V gene (reference sequence) specifies WNHNN as CDR1 and SYGVQD as CDR2. The CDR3 numbers 13 residues from cysteine through phenylalanine. Only the CDR3 DNA stays, 39 bases, in frame from base 1. The V end loses 4 bases and the J end loses 0 bases, and a stretch of 6 bases separates them. Results the study describes overall, beyond this receptor: The amount of clinical and demographic metadata varied by source and participant and was provided uncurated.

This sequence originates from a human donor with active COVID-19. The donor label of this sample is uncertain. Sequencing input: peripheral blood. The rearranged segments are TRBV10-1 and TRBJ1-1; no D segment can be confidently identified. Here is the DNA: TGCGCCAGCAGTGCCGGAGTGAACACTGAAGCTTTCTTT. Its protein reads: CASSAGVNTEAFF.